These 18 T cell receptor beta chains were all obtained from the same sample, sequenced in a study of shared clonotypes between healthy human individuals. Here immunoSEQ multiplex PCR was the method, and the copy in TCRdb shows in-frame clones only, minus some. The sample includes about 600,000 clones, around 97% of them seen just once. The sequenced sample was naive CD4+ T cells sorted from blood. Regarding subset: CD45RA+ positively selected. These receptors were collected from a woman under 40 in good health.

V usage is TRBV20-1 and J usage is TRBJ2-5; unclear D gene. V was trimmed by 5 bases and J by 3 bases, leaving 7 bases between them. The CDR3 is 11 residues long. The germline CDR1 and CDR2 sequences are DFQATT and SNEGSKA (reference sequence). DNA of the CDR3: TGCAGTGCTCCAAAAAAAGAGACCCAGTACTTC. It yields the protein CSAPKKETQYF.

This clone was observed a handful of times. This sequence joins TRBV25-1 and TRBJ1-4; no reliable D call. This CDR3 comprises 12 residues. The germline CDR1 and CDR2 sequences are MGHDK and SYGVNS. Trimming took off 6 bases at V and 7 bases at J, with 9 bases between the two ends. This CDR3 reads CASRAQSEKLFF. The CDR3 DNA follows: TGTGCCAGCAGGGCACAGTCTGAAAAACTGTTTTTT.

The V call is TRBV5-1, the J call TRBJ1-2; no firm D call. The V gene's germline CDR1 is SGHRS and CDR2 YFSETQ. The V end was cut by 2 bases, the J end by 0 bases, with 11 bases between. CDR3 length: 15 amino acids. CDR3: CASSFRPWANYGYTF. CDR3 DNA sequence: TGCGCCAGCAGCTTCCGGCCGTGGGCTAACTATGGCTACACCTTC.

DNA of the CDR3: TGTGCTAGTGGTTTGCAGGGTCCCGGGGAGCTGTTTTTT. It translates to CASGLQGPGELFF. The chain couples TRBV12-5 to TRBJ2-2; D might be TRBD1 (5 bases). Germline V gives CDR1 LGHNT, CDR2 FRNRAP. V was clipped by 2 bases and J by 6 bases, with 7 bases between them. CDR3 length: 13 amino acids.

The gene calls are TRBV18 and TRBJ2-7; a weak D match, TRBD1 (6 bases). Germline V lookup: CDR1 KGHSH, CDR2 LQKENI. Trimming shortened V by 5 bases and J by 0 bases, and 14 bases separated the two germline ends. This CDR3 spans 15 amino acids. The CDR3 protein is CASSTGTQGSYEQYF. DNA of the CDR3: TGTGCCAGCTCAACCGGGACACAAGGCTCCTACGAGCAGTACTTC. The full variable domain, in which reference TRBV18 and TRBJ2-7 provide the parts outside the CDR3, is NAGVMQNPRHLVRRRGQEARLRCSPMKGHSHVYWYRQLPEEGLKFMVYLQKENIIDESGMPKERFSAEFPKEGPSILRIQQVVRGDSAAYFCASSTGTQGSYEQYFGPGTRLTVT.

The CDR3 protein is CASSGTGFPRYEQYF. The CDR3 DNA is TGTGCCAGCTCCGGGACAGGTTTCCCCCGCTACGAGCAGTACTTC. The chain has TRBV6-1 and TRBJ2-7; 8 bases align to TRBD1. Germline loops: CDR1 MNHNS, CDR2 SASEGT. V lost 8 bases, J lost 3 bases, and 12 bases stayed unmatched. There are 15 residues in the CDR3.

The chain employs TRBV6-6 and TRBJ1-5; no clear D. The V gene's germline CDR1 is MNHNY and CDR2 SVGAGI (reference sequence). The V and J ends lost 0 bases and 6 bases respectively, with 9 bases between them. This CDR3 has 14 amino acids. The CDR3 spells CASSYSDSSQPQHF. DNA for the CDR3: TGTGCCAGCAGTTACTCGGATTCTAGTCAGCCCCAGCATTTT.

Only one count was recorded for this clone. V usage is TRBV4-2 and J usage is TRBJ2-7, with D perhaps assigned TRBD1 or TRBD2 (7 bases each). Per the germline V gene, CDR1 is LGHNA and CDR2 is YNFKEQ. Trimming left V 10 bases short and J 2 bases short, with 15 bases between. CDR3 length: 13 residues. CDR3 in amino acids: CATGGGGTYEQYF. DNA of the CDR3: TGTGCCACAGGGGGGGGCGGAACCTACGAGCAGTACTTC.

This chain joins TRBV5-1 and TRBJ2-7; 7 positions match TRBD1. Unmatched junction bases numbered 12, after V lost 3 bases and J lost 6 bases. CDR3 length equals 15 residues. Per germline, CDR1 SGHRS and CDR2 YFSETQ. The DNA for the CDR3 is TGCGCCAGCAGCTCAAGACAGGGAACTACTTCCGAGCAGTACTTC. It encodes CASSSRQGTTSEQYF. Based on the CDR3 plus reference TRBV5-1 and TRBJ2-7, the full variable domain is KAGVTQTPRYLIKTRGQQVTLSCSPISGHRSVSWYQQTPGQGLQFLFEYFSETQRNKGNFPGRFSGRQFSNSRSEMNVSTLELGDSALYLCASSSRQGTTSEQYFGPGTRLTVT.

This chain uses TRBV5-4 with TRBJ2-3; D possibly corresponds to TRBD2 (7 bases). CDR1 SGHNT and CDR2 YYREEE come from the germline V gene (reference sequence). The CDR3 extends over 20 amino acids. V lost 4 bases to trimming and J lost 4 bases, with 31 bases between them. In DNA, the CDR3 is TGTGCCAGCAGCAAACAGGCCGGGACAACACATGGGGGGGAGGCAGATACGCAGTATTTT. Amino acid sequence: CASSKQAGTTHGGEADTQYF.

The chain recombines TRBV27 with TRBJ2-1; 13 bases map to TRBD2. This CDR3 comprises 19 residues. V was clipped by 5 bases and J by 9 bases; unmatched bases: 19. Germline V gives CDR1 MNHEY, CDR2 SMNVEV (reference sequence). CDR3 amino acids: CASSPFRTSGRTNTTEQFF. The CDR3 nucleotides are TGTGCCAGCAGTCCGTTCAGGACTAGCGGGAGAACAAATACAACTGAGCAGTTCTTC.

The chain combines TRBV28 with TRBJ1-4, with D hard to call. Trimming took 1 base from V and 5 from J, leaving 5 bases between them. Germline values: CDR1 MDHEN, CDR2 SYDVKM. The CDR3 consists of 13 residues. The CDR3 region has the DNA TGTGCCAGCAGTTTATCGCAGAATGAAAAACTGTTTTTT. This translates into CASSLSQNEKLFF.

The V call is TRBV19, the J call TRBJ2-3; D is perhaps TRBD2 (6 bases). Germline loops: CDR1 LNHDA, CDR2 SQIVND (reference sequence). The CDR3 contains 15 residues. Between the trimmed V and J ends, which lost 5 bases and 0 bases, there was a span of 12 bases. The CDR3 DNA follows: TGTGCCAGTAGTGACAGCGGGCCTAGCACAGATACGCAGTATTTT. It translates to CASSDSGPSTDTQYF.

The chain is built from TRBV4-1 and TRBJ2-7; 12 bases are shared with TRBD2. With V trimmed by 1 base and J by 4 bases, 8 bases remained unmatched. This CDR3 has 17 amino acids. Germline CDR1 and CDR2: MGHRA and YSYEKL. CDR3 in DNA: TGCGCCAGCAGCCAAGGGGTCGGACTAGCGGGGAAATACGAGCAGTACTTC. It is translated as CASSQGVGLAGKYEQYF.

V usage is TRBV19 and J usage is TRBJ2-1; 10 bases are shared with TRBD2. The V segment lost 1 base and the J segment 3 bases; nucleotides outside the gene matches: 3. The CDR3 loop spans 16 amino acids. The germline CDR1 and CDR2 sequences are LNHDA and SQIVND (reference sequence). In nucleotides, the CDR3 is TGTGCCAGTAGTATAGTTGGACTAGCGGACTACAATGAGCAGTTCTTC. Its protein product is CASSIVGLADYNEQFF. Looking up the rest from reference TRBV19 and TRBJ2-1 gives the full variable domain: DGGITQSPKYLFRKEGQNVTLSCEQNLNHDAMYWYRQDPGQGLRLIYYSQIVNDFQKGDIAEGYSVSREKKESFPLTVTSAQKNPTAFYLCASSIVGLADYNEQFFGPGTRLTVL.

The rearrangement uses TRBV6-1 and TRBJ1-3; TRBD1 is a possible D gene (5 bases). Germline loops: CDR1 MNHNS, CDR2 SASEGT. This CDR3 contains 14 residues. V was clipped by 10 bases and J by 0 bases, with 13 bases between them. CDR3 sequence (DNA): TGTGCCATCCCAGTTACAGGCTCTGGAAACACCATATATTTT. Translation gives CAIPVTGSGNTIYF.

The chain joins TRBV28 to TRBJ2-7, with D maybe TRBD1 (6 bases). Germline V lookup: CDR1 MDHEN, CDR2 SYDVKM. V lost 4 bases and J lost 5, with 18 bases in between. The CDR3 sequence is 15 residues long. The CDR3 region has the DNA TGTGCCAGCAGTTCTATCGTCAGGGGTGGCAACGAGCAGTACTTC. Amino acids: CASSSIVRGGNEQYF. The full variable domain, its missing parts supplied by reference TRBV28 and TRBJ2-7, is DVKVTQSSRYLVKRTGEKVFLECVQDMDHENMFWYRQDPGLGLRLIYFSYDVKMKEKGDIPEGYSVSREKKERFSLILESASTNQTSMYLCASSSIVRGGNEQYFGPGTRLTVT.

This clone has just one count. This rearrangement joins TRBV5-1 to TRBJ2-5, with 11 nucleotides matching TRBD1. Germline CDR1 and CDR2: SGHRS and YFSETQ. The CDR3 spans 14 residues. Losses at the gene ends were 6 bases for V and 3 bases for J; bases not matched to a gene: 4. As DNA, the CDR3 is TGCGCCAGCAAGGGGACAGGGGGGGAAGAGACCCAGTACTTC. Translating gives CASKGTGGEETQYF.